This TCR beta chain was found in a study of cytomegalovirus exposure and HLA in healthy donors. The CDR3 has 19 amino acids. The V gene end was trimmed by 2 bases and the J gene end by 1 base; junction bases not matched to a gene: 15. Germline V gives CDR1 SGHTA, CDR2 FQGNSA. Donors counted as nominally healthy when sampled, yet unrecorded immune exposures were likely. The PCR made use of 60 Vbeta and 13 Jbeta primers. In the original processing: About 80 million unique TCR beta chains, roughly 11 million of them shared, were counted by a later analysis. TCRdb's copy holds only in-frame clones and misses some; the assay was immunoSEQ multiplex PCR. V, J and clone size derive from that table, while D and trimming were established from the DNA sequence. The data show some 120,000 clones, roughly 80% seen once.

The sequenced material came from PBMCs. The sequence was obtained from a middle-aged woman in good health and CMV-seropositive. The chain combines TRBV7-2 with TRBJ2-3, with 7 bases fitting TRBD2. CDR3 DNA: TGTGCCAGCAGCTTACGATGGGGTTCGGGGACTAACCGCACAGATACGCAGTATTTT. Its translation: CASSLRWGSGTNRTDTQYF.